This entry describes one TCR beta chain. Its antigen is not identified. The sample is drawn from a study of cytomegalovirus exposure and HLA in healthy donors. General study results and limits: Earlier analysis looked at TCR beta V segments, and most were productive about 87% or about 30% of the time. As a later analysis showed, a missense DCLRE1C variant was linked to trimming of TCR beta V- and J-genes.

PCR primers comprised 60 Vbeta and 13 Jbeta primers. The data were produced by immunoSEQ multiplex PCR, yet TCRdb's version contains in-frame clones alone and is incomplete. This table has about 99,000 clones, around 77% appearing once. Trimming at V came to 2 bases and at J to 9 bases, leaving 13 bases not matched to a gene. This CDR3 region has 16 residues. CDR1 MGHRA and CDR2 YSYEKL come from the germline V gene. The sequenced material came from PBMCs. The clonotype was recovered from a middle-aged man in good health and CMV-seronegative. The rearrangement joins TRBV4-1 to TRBJ2-1; 7 nucleotides agree with TRBD1. As DNA, the CDR3 is TGCGCCAGCAGCCAACCCCCGGGGCAGGGGGTGGTTGAGCAGTTCTTC. Translation gives CASSQPPGQGVVEQFF.